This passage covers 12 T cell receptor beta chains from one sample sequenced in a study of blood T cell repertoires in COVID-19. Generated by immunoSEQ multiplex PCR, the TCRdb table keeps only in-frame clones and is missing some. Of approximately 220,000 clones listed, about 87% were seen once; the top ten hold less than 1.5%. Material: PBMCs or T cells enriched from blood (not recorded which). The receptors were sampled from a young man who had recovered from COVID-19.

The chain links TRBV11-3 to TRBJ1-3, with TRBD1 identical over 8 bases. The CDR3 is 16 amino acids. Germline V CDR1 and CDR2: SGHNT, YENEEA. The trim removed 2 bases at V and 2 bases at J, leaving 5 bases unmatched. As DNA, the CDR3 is TGTGCCAGCAGCTTATCCGGGACAGGAACTGGAAACACCATATATTTT. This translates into CASSLSGTGTGNTIYF.

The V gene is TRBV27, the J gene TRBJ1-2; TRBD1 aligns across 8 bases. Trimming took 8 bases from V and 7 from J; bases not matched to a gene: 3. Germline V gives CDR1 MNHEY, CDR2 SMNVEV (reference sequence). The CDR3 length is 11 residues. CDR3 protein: CASADRGGYTF. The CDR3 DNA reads TGTGCCAGCGCCGACAGGGGTGGCTACACCTTC.

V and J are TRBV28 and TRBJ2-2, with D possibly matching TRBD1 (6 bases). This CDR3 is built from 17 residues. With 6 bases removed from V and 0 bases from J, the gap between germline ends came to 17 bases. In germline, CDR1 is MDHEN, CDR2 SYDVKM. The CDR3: CASRQYRVWSNTGELFF. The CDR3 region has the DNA TGTGCCAGCAGGCAATACAGGGTTTGGTCGAACACCGGGGAGCTGTTTTTT.

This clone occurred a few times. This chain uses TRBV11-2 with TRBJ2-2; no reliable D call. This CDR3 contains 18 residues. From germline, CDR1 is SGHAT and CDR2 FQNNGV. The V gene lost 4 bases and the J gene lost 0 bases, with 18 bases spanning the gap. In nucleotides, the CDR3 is TGTGCCAGCAGCTCTCAAGGCGACGTACTACCGAACACCGGGGAGCTGTTTTTT. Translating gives CASSSQGDVLPNTGELFF.

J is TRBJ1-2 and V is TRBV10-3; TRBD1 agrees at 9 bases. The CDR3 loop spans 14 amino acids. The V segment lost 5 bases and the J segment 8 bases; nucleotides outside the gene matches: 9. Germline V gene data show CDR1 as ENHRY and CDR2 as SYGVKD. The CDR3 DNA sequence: TGTGCCATCAGTCCCGGGACAGGGCGGGAAGGCTACACCTTC. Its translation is CAISPGTGREGYTF.

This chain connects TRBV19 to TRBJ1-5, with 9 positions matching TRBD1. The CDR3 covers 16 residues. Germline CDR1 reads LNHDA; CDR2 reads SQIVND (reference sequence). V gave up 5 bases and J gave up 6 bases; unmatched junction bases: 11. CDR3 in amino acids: CASSPMDRGLLQPQHF. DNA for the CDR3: TGTGCCAGTAGTCCGATGGACAGGGGACTTCTTCAGCCCCAGCATTTT.

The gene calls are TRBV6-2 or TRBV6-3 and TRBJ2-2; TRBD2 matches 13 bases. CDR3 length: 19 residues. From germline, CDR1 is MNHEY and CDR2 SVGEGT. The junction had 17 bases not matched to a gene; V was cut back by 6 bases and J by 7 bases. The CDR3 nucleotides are TGTGCCAGCAGCTCTGAACCACGAGGACTAGCGGGAGTTGTCGGGGAGCTGTTTTTT. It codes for CASSSEPRGLAGVVGELFF.

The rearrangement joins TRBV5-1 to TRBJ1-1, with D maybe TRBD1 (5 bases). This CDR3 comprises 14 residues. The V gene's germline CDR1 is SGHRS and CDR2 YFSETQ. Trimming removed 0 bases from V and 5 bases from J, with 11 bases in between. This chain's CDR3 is CASSLAFGGTEAFF. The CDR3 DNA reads TGCGCCAGCAGCTTGGCCTTCGGGGGTACTGAAGCTTTCTTT.

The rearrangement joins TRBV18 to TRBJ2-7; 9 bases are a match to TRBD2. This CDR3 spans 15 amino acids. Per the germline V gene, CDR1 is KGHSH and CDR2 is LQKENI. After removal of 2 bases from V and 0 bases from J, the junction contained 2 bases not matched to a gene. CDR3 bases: TGTGCCAGCTCACCAATAGCGGGGGACTCCTACGAGCAGTACTTC. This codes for CASSPIAGDSYEQYF.

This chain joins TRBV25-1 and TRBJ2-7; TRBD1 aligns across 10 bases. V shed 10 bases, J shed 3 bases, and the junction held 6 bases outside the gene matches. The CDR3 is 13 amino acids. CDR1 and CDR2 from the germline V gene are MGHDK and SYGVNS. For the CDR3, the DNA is TGTGCCACCAAGGACAGGGGGGACTACGAGCAGTACTTC. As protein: CATKDRGDYEQYF.

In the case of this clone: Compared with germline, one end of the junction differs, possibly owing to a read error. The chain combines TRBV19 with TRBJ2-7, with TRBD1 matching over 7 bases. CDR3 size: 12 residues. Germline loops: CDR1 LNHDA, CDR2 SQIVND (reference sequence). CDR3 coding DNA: TGTGCCAGTAGTGCCCGGACAGGACCCCTCCACTTC. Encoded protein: CASSARTGPLHF.

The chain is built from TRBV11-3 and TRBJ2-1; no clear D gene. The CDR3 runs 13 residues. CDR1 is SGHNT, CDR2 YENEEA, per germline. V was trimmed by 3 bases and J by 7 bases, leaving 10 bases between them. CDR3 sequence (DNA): TGTGCCAGCAGCTTGTCATCAGTAAATGAGCAGTTCTTC. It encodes CASSLSSVNEQFF. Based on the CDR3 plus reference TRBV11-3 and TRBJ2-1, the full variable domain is EAGVVQSPRYKIIEKKQPVAFWCNPISGHNTLYWYLQNLGQGPELLIRYENEEAVDDSQLPKDRFSAERLKGVDSTLKIQPAELGDSAVYLCASSLSSVNEQFFGPGTRLTVL.